Below, 19 T cell receptor beta chains from the same sample are listed, as sequenced in a study of monozygotic twins with inflammatory bowel disease (dated by TCRdb to the late 2010s). Libraries were prepared through 5' RACE. Sequenced on an Illumina HiSeq 2500. TCRdb reprocessed the sequencing reads and holds a single record per CDR3 protein sequence, with no DNA. This sample's table carries 300,000 to 350,000 distinct CDR3 sequences. The leading ten clones occupy around 2% of the sample. Sequencing used blood. The receptor set was obtained from a human donor with ulcerative colitis or Crohn's disease, or a healthy co-twin of an affected twin (not recorded which).

The chain carries TRBV12-3 or TRBV12-4 and TRBJ1-2. CDR3 length equals 14 residues. CDR3 sequence: CASSLAVSNYGYTF.

The chain is built from TRBV7-9 and TRBJ2-5; the D call of TRBD2 rests on TCRdb alone, since no DNA is present to check it. The CDR3 has 15 amino acids. Per germline, CDR1 SEHNR and CDR2 FQNEAQ (reference sequence). The CDR3 sequence: CASSRTSGSFETQYF.

CDR3 residues: CASSTILAGIPTHTQYF. The chain has TRBV5-1 and TRBJ2-3; TCRdb's D gene call, TRBD2, goes unchecked for lack of DNA. Germline-derived CDR1 and CDR2 are SGHRS and YFSETQ. The CDR3 extends over 17 amino acids.

V usage is TRBV15 and J usage is TRBJ1-1; TCRdb calls TRBD1, which cannot be checked without DNA. The CDR3 is 17 amino acids. Germline values: CDR1 LNHNV, CDR2 YYDKDF (reference sequence). The CDR3 spells CATSRNGWGQGNTEAFF.

The chain links TRBV7-6 to TRBJ2-1; TCRdb reports TRBD1, a call that lacks DNA to check it against. Germline V gene sequence: CDR1 SGHVS, CDR2 FNYEAQ. The CDR3 loop spans 14 amino acids. CDR3 sequence: CASSSRGPYNEQFF.

The V and J genes are TRBV29-1 and TRBJ2-3; TCRdb's D call of TRBD1 is untestable without DNA. The CDR3 loop spans 14 amino acids. Germline V gives CDR1 SQVTM, CDR2 ANQGSEA. The chain's CDR3 is CSVEVGGGADTQYF.

The chain employs TRBV12-3 or TRBV12-4 and TRBJ1-3; with no DNA, the TCRdb D assignment of TRBD1 cannot be verified. The CDR3 contains 16 residues. The CDR3: CASSGYRGTSGTTIYF.

The rearrangement links TRBV28 to TRBJ2-5; with no DNA, the TCRdb D assignment of TRBD2 cannot be verified. Germline V gene lookup returns CDR1 MDHEN and CDR2 SYDVKM. The CDR3 length is 11 residues. The CDR3 sequence is CASSLGTSKDF.

The chain links TRBV9 to TRBJ1-6; TCRdb proposes TRBD1, but this gene call is untestable without DNA. The CDR3 loop spans 17 amino acids. CDR1 and CDR2 (germline): SGDLS, YYNGEE. Here the CDR3 reads CASSGSTGVTYNSPLHF.

The chain recombines TRBV7-8 with TRBJ2-5; TCRdb outputs TRBD1, but without DNA this stays unchecked. Germline values: CDR1 SGHVS, CDR2 FQNEAQ. The CDR3 extends over 20 amino acids. The CDR3 reads CASSLAPTVRARTKEETQYF.

This chain's CDR3 is CSANAEPDTQYF. The rearrangement links TRBV20-1 to TRBJ2-3. Germline V gene lookup returns CDR1 DFQATT and CDR2 SNEGSKA (reference sequence). CDR3 size: 12 residues.

The chain is built from TRBV11-1 and TRBJ2-3; TCRdb's D call, TRBD2, is unchecked because there is no DNA. Germline CDR1 is SGHAT and CDR2 is FQDESV (reference sequence). The CDR3 is made up of 19 amino acids. CDR3: CASSCETRGLEGATDTQYF.

The chain combines TRBV6-2 or TRBV6-3 with TRBJ2-5; TCRdb outputs TRBD2, but without DNA this stays unchecked. Germline CDR1 reads MNHEY; CDR2 reads SVGEGT. There are 15 residues in the CDR3. This CDR3 reads CASSYQGLAEETQYF.

V is TRBV13 and J is TRBJ2-3; without DNA, the TCRdb call of TRBD1 cannot be checked. CDR3 length equals 13 residues. In germline, CDR1 is PRHDT, CDR2 FYEKMQ (reference sequence). This chain's CDR3 is CASSLLGGDTQYF. The full variable domain, with the rest looked up from reference TRBV13 and TRBJ2-3, is AAGVIQSPRHLIKEKRETATLKCYPIPRHDTVYWYQQGPGQDPQFLISFYEKMQSDKGSIPDRFSAQQFSDYHSELNMSSLELGDSALYFCASSLLGGDTQYFGPGTRLTVL.

The CDR3 region is CSAGDSVNQPQHF. V gene TRBV20-1 combines with J gene TRBJ1-5; TCRdb gives TRBD1 as the D gene, but with no DNA this cannot be confirmed. The CDR3 extends over 13 amino acids. Germline CDR1 is DFQATT and CDR2 is SNEGSKA (reference sequence).

This chain links TRBV5-6 with TRBJ2-1; TCRdb reports TRBD1, a call that lacks DNA to check it against. Germline CDR1 and CDR2: SGHDT and YYEEEE. The CDR3 extends over 15 amino acids. The CDR3 region is CASSLRDTPYNEQFF.

The chain recombines TRBV11-2 with TRBJ1-6; TCRdb's D gene call, TRBD1, goes unchecked for lack of DNA. CDR3 length equals 14 residues. CDR1 and CDR2 from the germline V gene are SGHAT and FQNNGV. The CDR3 protein is CASSFWGNNSPLHF.

The chain employs TRBV28 and TRBJ2-5; TCRdb picks TRBD2, but there is no DNA to check that call. Germline CDR1 and CDR2: MDHEN and SYDVKM. The CDR3 is 14 amino acids. CDR3 sequence reads: CASSRDSYRETQYF.

The chain carries TRBV4-2 and TRBJ2-3; as DNA is missing, the TRBD2 call by TCRdb cannot be tested. Germline V gives CDR1 LGHNA, CDR2 YNFKEQ. This CDR3 is built from 16 residues. The CDR3: CASSQDPSGRTDTQYF.